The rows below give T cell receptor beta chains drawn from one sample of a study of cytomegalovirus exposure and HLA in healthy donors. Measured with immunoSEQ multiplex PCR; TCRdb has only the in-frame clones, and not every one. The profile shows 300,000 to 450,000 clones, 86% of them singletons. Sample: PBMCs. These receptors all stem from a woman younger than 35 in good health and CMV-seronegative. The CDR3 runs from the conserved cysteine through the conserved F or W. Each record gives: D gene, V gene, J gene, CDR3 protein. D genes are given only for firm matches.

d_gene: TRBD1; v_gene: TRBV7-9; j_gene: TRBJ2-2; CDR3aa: CASSLTGVGELFF
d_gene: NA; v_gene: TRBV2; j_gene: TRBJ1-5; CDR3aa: CASSSGGTNQPQHF
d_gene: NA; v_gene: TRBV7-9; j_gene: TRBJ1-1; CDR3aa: CASSLLRGMNTEAFF
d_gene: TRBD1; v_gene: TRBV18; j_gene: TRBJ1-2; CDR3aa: CASSPGQVYGVRGYTF
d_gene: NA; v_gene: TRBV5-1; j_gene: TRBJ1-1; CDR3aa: CASSLGGTTEAFF
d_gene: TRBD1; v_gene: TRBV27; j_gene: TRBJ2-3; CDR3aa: CASSPLGTGGTDTQYF
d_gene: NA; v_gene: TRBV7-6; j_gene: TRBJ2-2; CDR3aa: CASSRPIRTGRDTGELFF
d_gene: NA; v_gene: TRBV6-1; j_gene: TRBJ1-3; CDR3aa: CASTRQKASGNTIYF
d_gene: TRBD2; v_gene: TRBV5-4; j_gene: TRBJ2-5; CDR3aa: CASSRSGVETQYF
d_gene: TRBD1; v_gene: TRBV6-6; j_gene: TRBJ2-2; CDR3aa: CASLDRVGTGELFF
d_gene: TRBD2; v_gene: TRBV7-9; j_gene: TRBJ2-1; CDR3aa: CASSSRTSGSYNEQFF
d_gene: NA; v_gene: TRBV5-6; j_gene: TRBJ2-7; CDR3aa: CASSLDSLTYPPHEQYF
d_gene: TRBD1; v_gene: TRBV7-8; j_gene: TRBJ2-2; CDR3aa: CASSFGTVNTGELFF
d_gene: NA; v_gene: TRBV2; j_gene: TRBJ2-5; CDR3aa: CASCRDFQETQYF
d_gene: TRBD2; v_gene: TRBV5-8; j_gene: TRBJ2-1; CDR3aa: CASSFSGRFPNEQFF
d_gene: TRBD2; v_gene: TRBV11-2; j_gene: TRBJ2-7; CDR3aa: CASSLVASGGVVEQYF
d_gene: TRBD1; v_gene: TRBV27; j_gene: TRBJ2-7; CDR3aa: CASSPRTGDSYEQYF
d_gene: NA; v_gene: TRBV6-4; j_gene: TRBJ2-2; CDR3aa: CASSDSPDSNTGELFF
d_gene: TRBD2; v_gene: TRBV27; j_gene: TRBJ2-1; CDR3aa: CASSFGLAGGEQFF
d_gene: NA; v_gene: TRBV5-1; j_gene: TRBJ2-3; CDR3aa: CASRGGGVPILKESDTQYF
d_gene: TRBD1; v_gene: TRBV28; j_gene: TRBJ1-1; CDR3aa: CASSVDRGDTEAFF
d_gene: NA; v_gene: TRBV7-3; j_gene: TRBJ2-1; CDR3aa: CASSLTGGQVNEQFF
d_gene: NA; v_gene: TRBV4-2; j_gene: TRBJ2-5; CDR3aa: CASSQGNRGSETQYF
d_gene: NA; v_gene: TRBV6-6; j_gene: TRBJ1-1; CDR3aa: CASSSGLSEAFF
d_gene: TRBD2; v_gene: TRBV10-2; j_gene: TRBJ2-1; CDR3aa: CASSDLSGGAEQFF
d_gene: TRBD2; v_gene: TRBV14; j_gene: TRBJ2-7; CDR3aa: CASSHGSGGPYEQYF
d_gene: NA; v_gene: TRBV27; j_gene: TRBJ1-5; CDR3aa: CASSLLDSLVKGGNQPQHF
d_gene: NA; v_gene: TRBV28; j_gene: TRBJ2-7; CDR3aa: CASSGRLSYEQYF
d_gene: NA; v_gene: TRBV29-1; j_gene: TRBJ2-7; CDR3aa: CSVEDTSYEQYF
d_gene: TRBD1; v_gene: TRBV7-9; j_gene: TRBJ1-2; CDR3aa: CASSTTGNLYGYTF
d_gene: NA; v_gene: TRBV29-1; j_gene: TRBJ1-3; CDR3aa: CSVAEANTIYF
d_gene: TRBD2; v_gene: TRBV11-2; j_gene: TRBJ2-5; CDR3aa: CASSSPRRGETQYF
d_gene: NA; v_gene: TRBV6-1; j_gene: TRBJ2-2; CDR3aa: CASSDGQIEAGELFF
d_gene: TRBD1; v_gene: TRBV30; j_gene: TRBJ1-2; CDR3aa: CAWRWGQGIFDGYTF
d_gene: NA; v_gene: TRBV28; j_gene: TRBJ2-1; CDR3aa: CASSGGGTRNEQFF
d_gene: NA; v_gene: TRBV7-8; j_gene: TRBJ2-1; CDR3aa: CASSLGAGEQFF
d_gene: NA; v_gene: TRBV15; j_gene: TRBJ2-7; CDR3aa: CATSRGQTSYEQYF
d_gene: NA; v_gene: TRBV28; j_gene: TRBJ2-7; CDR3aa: CASRPPSGVWPYEQYF
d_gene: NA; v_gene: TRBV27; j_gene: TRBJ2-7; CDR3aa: CASSPRRGGWPYEQYF